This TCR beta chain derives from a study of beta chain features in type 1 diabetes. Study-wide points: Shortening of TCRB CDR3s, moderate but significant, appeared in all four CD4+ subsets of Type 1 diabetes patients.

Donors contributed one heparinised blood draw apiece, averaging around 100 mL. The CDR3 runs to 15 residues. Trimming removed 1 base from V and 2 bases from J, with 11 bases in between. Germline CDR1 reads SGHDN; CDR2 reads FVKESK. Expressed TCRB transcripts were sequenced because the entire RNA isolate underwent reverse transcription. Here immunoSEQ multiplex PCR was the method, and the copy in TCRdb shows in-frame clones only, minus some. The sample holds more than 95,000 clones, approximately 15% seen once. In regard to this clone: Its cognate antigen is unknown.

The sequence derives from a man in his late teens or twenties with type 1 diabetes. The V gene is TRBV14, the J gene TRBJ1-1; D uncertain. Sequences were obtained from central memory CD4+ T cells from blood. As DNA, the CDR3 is TGTGCCAGCAGCCAAGGAGGTTCTGTCAACACTGAAGCTTTCTTT. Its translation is CASSQGGSVNTEAFF.